This T cell receptor beta chain originates from a study of beta chain features in type 1 diabetes (dated by TCRdb to the late 2010s). In terms of the full investigation: Mean age, gender distribution, total cell number and subset yield did not differ between patients and healthy donors. A total of approximately 99,000,000 sorted cells were examined across all samples, and RNA yield correlated strongly with the number of cells per subset. In the study, recently diagnosed type 1 diabetes patients and matched healthy donors were compared on the TCRB repertoires of their sorted circulating CD4+ T cell subsets. Regulatory and stem cell-like memory subsets were isolated from only 8 patients and about eight healthy donors, whereas naive and central memory subsets came from all 30 or so donors.

As to this clone: What antigen it recognizes has not been identified. No much larger clone is present one base from it, and per-base qualities are unavailable.

The entire isolated RNA was reverse transcribed using the High Capacity cDNA Reverse Transcription Kit, and thus expressed TCRB transcripts were sequenced. Deep immunoSEQ sequencing was performed on naive, central memory and regulatory T cell samples, with an average of roughly 3.6 million total reads per sample. Sorted cells were lysed in RLT buffer, and RNA was extracted using DNase-treated RNeasy Micro or Mini kits according to cell number. Each cell subset was processed separately to prevent cross-contamination, with patient and healthy donor samples processed together. The immunoSEQ multiplex PCR was used to amplify TCRB sequences from cDNA, yielding 87-bp fragments that span the CDR3 region. Sequencing of the amplicons was performed on the Illumina HiSeq platform. Turning to the authors' computational methods: Synthetic template baselines were used to correct PCR bias computationally, reads within Hamming distance 2 were collapsed, and singletons that could not be merged were discarded. Reads were aligned against IMGT to assign V, D and J genes, CDR3 length and insertions or deletions at six rearrangement sites. Within each subset, clonotype counts were normalized to sorted cell number, after which true diversity and Gini coefficients were computed with the tcR R package. The overlap coefficient, calculated on TCRB nucleotide sequences, was used to measure repertoire sharing. TCRdb took this table from immuneACCESS and kept in-frame rearrangements with V and J called. Such tables lack part of the clones; where checked against another copy, unresolved V genes explain under half of the gap, and the rest is unexplained. The V and J calls and clone size are taken from that table; D and trimming were inferred from the DNA. This sample holds 100,000 to 150,000 clones; around 9% were observed only once. The ten top clones hold 0.75% of the sample.

From each donor, a single peripheral blood sample of approximately 120 mL on average was drawn into heparinised tubes. A BD FACSAria II and a panel including CD45RO, CCR7, CD25, CD127, CD95 and CD27 were used to sort naive, central memory, regulatory and stem cell-like memory CD4+ T cells. All sorted populations exceeded 95% purity. PBMCs were separated immediately by Lymphoprep density gradient centrifugation and were stained directly, without being cultured. So that batch effects would be minimized, each experiment stained and sorted samples in pairs, pairing one healthy donor with one patient. The CDR3 numbers 14 residues from cysteine through phenylalanine. Only the CDR3 region is kept as DNA, spanning 42 bases read in frame from base 1. Trimming costs V 3 bases and J 0 bases, and their ends lie 8 bases apart. Taken from the germline V gene (reference sequence), the CDR1 and CDR2 loops are GTSNPN and SVGIG.

Overall study outcomes, separate from this receptor: Because cDNA was sequenced instead of genomic DNA, highly expressing activated cells could be over-represented, though the groups showed no difference in activation or CD3 levels. Because the HLA sub-analyses included only small numbers of individuals, any influence of HLA type on TCRB rearrangement was left unresolved. At VDJ recombination sites, patients with type 1 diabetes made fewer insertions and deleted more nucleotides, a pattern implying thymic rearrangement abnormalities. In all four CD4+ subsets, TCRB CDR3 length was moderately but significantly shorter in type 1 diabetes patients. Shorter templates might be favored by PCR, yet because patient and control samples were amplified and corrected together, any such skew would affect both groups equally. The naive, central memory and regulatory TCRB repertoires appeared to resemble one another more closely among patients than among healthy donors.

The sample was central memory CD4+ T cells from blood. This TCR came from a man aged 30 to 45 with type 1 diabetes. The sequence is built from TRBV30 and TRBJ1-4, with no D gene named confidently. CDR3 region: CAWRGKATNEKLFF. The DNA is as follows: TGTGCCTGGAGGGGCAAAGCAACTAATGAAAAACTGTTTTTT. Reference TRBV30 and TRBJ1-4 proteins supply the regions before and after the CDR3; the full variable domain is: SQTIHQWPATLVQPVGSPLSLECTVEGTSNPNLYWYRQAAGRGLQLLFYSVGIGQISSEVPQNLSASRPQDRQFILSSKKLLLSDSGFYLCAWRGKATNEKLFFGSGTQLSVL.